This T cell receptor (beta chain) stems from a study of OX40 agonist ivuxolimab in advanced cancers. Across the study: It was ivuxolimab, an agonistic anti-OX40 (CD134) antibody, that patients were treated with. Three patients showed partial responses: one hepatocellular carcinoma and two cutaneous melanoma cases.

Study observations and caveats: There was clonal expansion of CD4+ and CD8+ blood T cells by week 6 at 0.1 to 3.0 mg/kg.

Trimming left V 6 bases short and J 5 bases short, with 9 bases between. The germline V gene encodes CDR1 LNHDA and CDR2 SQIVND (reference sequence). The CDR3 contains 12 residues. In this sample, this clone turned up a few times. The antigen remains unidentified. Generated by immunoSEQ multiplex PCR, the TCRdb table keeps only in-frame clones and is missing some. The sample yields approximately 63,000 clones, 86% seen once. The rearrangement links TRBV19 to TRBJ2-3; a possible D gene is TRBD1 (5 bases). The TCR originated in an adult with an advanced solid tumor such as melanoma, head and neck, liver or kidney cancer. Material: CD4+ or CD8+ T cells sorted from blood, obtained in a trial of the OX40 agonist ivuxolimab. The CDR3 reads CASRAGKDTQYF. The CDR3 bases are TGTGCCAGTAGGGCAGGGAAAGATACGCAGTATTTT.